Below, 26 T cell receptor beta chains from the same sample are listed, as sequenced in a study of blood T cells in healthy people across ages. The authors ran a second PCR of about 7 to 12 cycles using a sample-barcoded 5' primer and a J-beta primer mix. One entry per CDR3 protein results from TCRdb running MiXCR on the 5' RACE reads. The sample has some 1.4 million distinct CDR3 sequences; 35% to 45% are singletons. Sequenced sample: blood. The receptors come from a woman between 18 and 30 years old in good health.

This chain joins TRBV6-4 and TRBJ2-3; 8 bases match TRBD2. Germline CDR1 MRHNA, CDR2 SNTAGT. V shed 3 bases and J 8 bases; nucleotides not matched to a gene: 4. This CDR3 spans 13 amino acids. CDR3 protein: CASSEAGAGTQYF. The CDR3 DNA is TGTGCCAGCAGTGAAGCGGGAGCTGGTACGCAGTATTTT.

This clonotype was seen only a few times. This chain joins TRBV5-1 and TRBJ2-3; 8 nucleotides line up with TRBD2. The CDR3 loop spans 13 amino acids. Germline V gives CDR1 SGHRS, CDR2 YFSETQ. The trim removed 6 bases at V and 2 bases at J, leaving 2 bases unmatched. The CDR3 loop reads CASKRGPTDTQYF. The CDR3 region has the DNA TGCGCCAGCAAGCGGGGGCCCACAGATACGCAGTATTTT.

This clonotype was seen just once. One end of the junction does not line up with germline, which may come from a read error. The rearrangement uses TRBV7-9 and TRBJ2-3, with TRBD2 identical over 11 bases. The germline V gene has CDR1 SEHNR and CDR2 FQNEAQ (reference sequence). The CDR3 spans 14 residues. The CDR3 DNA is TGTGCCAGCACCTTAGGGACTAGCGGTAATACGCAGTATTTT. Its protein product is CASTLGTSGNTQYF.

This clonotype was seen only a few times. The V and J genes are TRBV27 and TRBJ2-1, with a weak D call TRBD2 (5 bases). V dropped 3 bases and J dropped 5 bases, with 14 bases sitting between them. The CDR3 length is 15 residues. Germline loops: CDR1 MNHEY, CDR2 SMNVEV (reference sequence). CDR3 coding DNA: TGTGCCAGCAGTTTCAGTGGGAGCCGGAACAATGAGCAGTTCTTC. This translates into CASSFSGSRNNEQFF.

This clonotype was seen more than once but under ten times. The chain joins TRBV7-9 to TRBJ1-2, with D possibly matching TRBD1 (6 bases). Between the trimmed V and J ends, which lost 1 base and 5 bases, there was a span of 11 bases. Germline CDR1 reads SEHNR; CDR2 reads FQNEAQ (reference sequence). The CDR3 runs to 14 residues. Here the CDR3 DNA reads TGTGCCAGCAGCTTAGACGGGACAAAATATGGCTACACCTTC. Protein sequence: CASSLDGTKYGYTF. Looking up the rest from reference TRBV7-9 and TRBJ1-2 gives the full variable domain: DTGVSQNPRHKITKRGQNVTFRCDPISEHNRLYWYRQTLGQGPEFLTYFQNEAQLEKSRLLSDRFSAERPKGSFSTLEIQRTEQGDSAMYLCASSLDGTKYGYTFGSGTRLTVV.

The genes are TRBV5-1 and TRBJ2-7, with TRBD2 matching 12 bases. Per germline, CDR1 SGHRS and CDR2 YFSETQ. The CDR3 length is 17 residues. The V gene end was trimmed by 5 bases and the J gene end by 2 bases; junction bases not matched to a gene: 11. CDR3 amino acids: CASSPGLAGPVTYEQYF. The CDR3 DNA follows: TGCGCCAGCAGTCCCGGACTAGCGGGGCCCGTCACCTACGAGCAGTACTTC.

The rearrangement joins TRBV20-1 to TRBJ1-1; D gene ambiguous. Deletions cut 3 bases from V and 2 bases from J, with 10 bases between. The V gene's germline CDR1 is DFQATT and CDR2 SNEGSKA (reference sequence). The CDR3 is made up of 13 amino acids. CDR3 amino acids: CSASAPGNTEAFF. The CDR3 DNA is TGCAGTGCTAGCGCCCCCGGAAACACTGAAGCTTTCTTT.

Only a few counts were recorded for this clonotype. The chain joins TRBV12-3 or TRBV12-4 to TRBJ2-3; D gene ambiguous. The CDR3 totals 15 residues. Between the trimmed V and J ends, which lost 6 bases and 0 bases, there was a span of 13 bases. The CDR3 sequence is CASRPPAHSTDTQYF. CDR3 in DNA: TGTGCCAGCAGGCCGCCGGCCCATAGCACAGATACGCAGTATTTT.

The chain couples TRBV12-3 or TRBV12-4 to TRBJ1-2; D possibly corresponds to TRBD1 (5 bases). Between the trimmed V and J ends, which lost 7 bases and 8 bases, there was a span of 17 bases. The CDR3 is made up of 13 amino acids. CDR3 in DNA: TGTGCCAGCACCTGGGGGGTAGGAGAGGGCTACACCTTC. Translating gives CASTWGVGEGYTF.

The chain is built from TRBV20-1 and TRBJ1-1; 9 nucleotides line up with TRBD1. Germline lookup yields CDR1 DFQATT and CDR2 SNEGSKA (reference sequence). Trimming at V came to 5 bases and at J to 0 bases, leaving 4 bases not matched to a gene. There are 14 residues in the CDR3. The CDR3, as DNA: TGCAGTGCTTCGGGACAGGGTTTGAACACTGAAGCTTTCTTT. Translated: CSASGQGLNTEAFF.

This clonotype was picked up one time. The gene calls are TRBV28 and TRBJ1-5; D remains unclear. This CDR3 has 14 residues. Deletions cut 10 bases from V and 3 bases from J, with 16 bases between. Germline V gene data show CDR1 as MDHEN and CDR2 as SYDVKM. The CDR3: CAIQGPTANQPQHF. The CDR3 DNA is TGTGCCATCCAAGGTCCTACCGCCAATCAGCCCCAGCATTTT.

This clonotype turned up a few times. This rearrangement joins TRBV6-1 to TRBJ2-7; the match to TRBD2 covers 7 bases. V was pared by 1 base and J by 1 base, with 4 bases of the junction left unmatched. Germline values: CDR1 MNHNS, CDR2 SASEGT. The length of the CDR3 is 15 residues. Here the CDR3 DNA reads TGTGCCAGCAGTGAAGGTGGGGGGGTTTCCTACGAGCAGTACTTC. Translating it yields CASSEGGGVSYEQYF.

The V call is TRBV6-1, the J call TRBJ2-5, with D maybe TRBD2 (5 bases). Germline-derived CDR1 and CDR2 are MNHNS and SASEGT. V gave up 5 bases and J gave up 2 bases, with 33 bases separating them. The CDR3 is 21 amino acids. The CDR3: CASSRTSPPALQAAWQETQYF. DNA for the CDR3: TGTGCCAGCAGTCGAACCAGTCCCCCGGCGCTACAAGCGGCATGGCAAGAGACCCAGTACTTC.

This sequence joins TRBV20-1 and TRBJ2-6; D could derive from TRBD1 or TRBD2 (5 bases each). Trimming cost V 6 bases and J 0 bases, with 15 bases left between them. The length of the CDR3 is 16 residues. Germline V gene sequence: CDR1 DFQATT, CDR2 SNEGSKA (reference sequence). The CDR3 region is CSAGGHGISGANVLTF. Written as DNA, the CDR3 is TGCAGTGCCGGAGGACACGGAATCTCTGGGGCCAACGTCCTGACTTTC.

CDR3 region: CASSQDILSGRGTGELFF. In nucleotides, the CDR3 is TGCGCCAGCAGCCAAGATATCCTTAGCGGGAGAGGGACCGGGGAGCTGTTTTTT. J is TRBJ2-2 and V is TRBV4-1, with TRBD2 matching over 9 bases. Trimming took 0 bases from V and 5 from J; bases not matched to a gene: 10. CDR1 is MGHRA, CDR2 YSYEKL, per germline. CDR3 length: 18 amino acids.

The J gene is TRBJ2-5, the V gene TRBV5-1, with D perhaps matching TRBD1 (6 bases). The closer fit of TRBJ2-7 to the DNA end suggests the J call may be wrong. The CDR3 is made up of 16 amino acids. Germline V gene sequence: CDR1 SGHRS, CDR2 YFSETQ. The CDR3 DNA follows: TGCGCCAGCAGCTTGGCTAGCCCCAGGGGATCCTACGAGCAGTACTTC. It is translated as CASSLASPRGSYEQYF.

This clonotype was counted at least ten times. CDR3 DNA: TGTGCCAGCAGTCCCGGGACAGGCCTAGCCAAAAACATTCAGTACTTC. Amino acids: CASSPGTGLAKNIQYF. The rearrangement links TRBV12-3 or TRBV12-4 to TRBJ2-4, with 8 bases aligning to TRBD1. The CDR3 sequence is 16 residues long. After removal of 5 bases from V and 0 bases from J, the junction contained 6 bases not matched to a gene.

This chain joins TRBV9 and TRBJ2-1; 8 nucleotides align to TRBD2. The CDR3 is 17 amino acids. From germline, CDR1 is SGDLS and CDR2 YYNGEE. Trimming cost V 3 bases and J 7 bases; bases outside gene matches: 15. As DNA, the CDR3 is TGTGCCAGCAGCGATCCGGGTATGACGGGGGGGCAGAATGAGCAGTTCTTC. This sequence encodes CASSDPGMTGGQNEQFF.

The rearrangement joins TRBV5-1 to TRBJ2-5; D remains unclear. CDR1 and CDR2 (germline): SGHRS, YFSETQ. V was pared by 1 base and J by 4 bases, with 11 bases between. CDR3 length: 14 amino acids. The CDR3 loop reads CASSLMSLLETQYF. The CDR3 DNA reads as TGCGCCAGCAGCTTGATGAGCCTGTTAGAGACCCAGTACTTC.

Only a few counts were recorded for this clonotype. This sequence joins TRBV7-8 and TRBJ1-1; weak D call: TRBD1 (5 bases). The CDR3 is made up of 13 amino acids. The germline V gene has CDR1 SGHVS and CDR2 FQNEAQ. Trimming removed 10 bases at V and 5 bases at J, with 17 bases between. The CDR3 loop is CATPSGLGTEAFF. CDR3 in DNA: TGTGCCACACCTTCGGGGCTTGGGACTGAAGCTTTCTTT.

This clonotype has only a few counts. The rearrangement links TRBV12-3 or TRBV12-4 to TRBJ2-1, with 11 positions matching TRBD2. J was trimmed by 8 bases and V by 4 bases; bases with no gene match: 7. The CDR3 is 15 residues long. This CDR3 is CASSSSGRKVHEQFF. The CDR3 DNA reads as TGTGCCAGCAGTTCTAGCGGGAGGAAGGTTCATGAGCAGTTCTTC.

The chain uses TRBV11-1 and TRBJ2-3; 11 bases fit TRBD2. The CDR3 has 16 residues. V was clipped by 4 bases and J by 5 bases; unmatched bases: 8. Germline V gives CDR1 SGHAT, CDR2 FQDESV (reference sequence). The CDR3 spells CASSSWTSGREDTQYF. In DNA, the CDR3 is TGTGCCAGCAGCTCCTGGACTAGCGGGCGGGAAGATACGCAGTATTTT.

The chain combines TRBV18 with TRBJ2-1, with 9 bases fitting TRBD2. Germline V CDR1 and CDR2: KGHSH, LQKENI. The junction had 12 bases not matched to a gene; V was cut back by 8 bases and J by 4 bases. The CDR3 has 16 residues. CDR3 sequence reads: CASTSTSGGGYNEQFF. Written as DNA, the CDR3 is TGTGCCAGCACCTCGACTAGCGGAGGTGGTTACAATGAGCAGTTCTTC.

This clonotype was seen more than once but under ten times. The chain joins TRBV20-1 to TRBJ1-1, with 7 bases matching TRBD1. The ends lost 5 bases at V and 0 bases at J; junction bases unmatched: 9. The CDR3 is made up of 15 amino acids. Germline V CDR1 and CDR2: DFQATT, SNEGSKA (reference sequence). The CDR3 spells CSAALRDRMNTEAFF. CDR3 coding DNA: TGCAGTGCTGCTCTCCGGGACAGAATGAACACTGAAGCTTTCTTT.

CDR3 residues: CASSPQVTGHTDTQYF. As DNA, the CDR3 is TGCGCCAGCAGCCCCCAGGTAACGGGGCACACAGATACGCAGTATTTT. The rearrangement links TRBV4-1 to TRBJ2-3; possibly TRBD1 or TRBD2 for D (5 bases each). This CDR3 has 16 residues. V lost 4 bases to trimming and J lost 2 bases, with 16 bases between them. Germline V gives CDR1 MGHRA, CDR2 YSYEKL.

The V gene is TRBV6-1, the J gene TRBJ2-4, with D maybe TRBD2 (5 bases). The J call could be wrong; TRBJ2-7 is a better fit for the DNA end. The CDR3 totals 11 residues. The germline V gene has CDR1 MNHNS and CDR2 SASEGT. The CDR3 DNA follows: TGTGCCAGCAACGAGGGCTACGAGCAGTACTTC. It is translated as CASNEGYEQYF.